This TCR beta chain was sequenced in a study of T cell responses to AZD1222 COVID-19 vaccine. General study findings and limits: Only six or seven AZD1222 recipients tested seropositive at baseline. Mostly white British, mostly female donors; authors suggested clonal diversity may be underestimated. Elevations in Spike-specific TCR breadth and depth followed administration of two AZD1222 doses.

Profiled with immunoSEQ multiplex PCR; TCRdb holds only in-frame clones, not every one. In the table there are 200,000 to 250,000 clones, approximately 94% of which are singletons. Remarks on this clone: Its antigen is as yet unknown.

This material consisted of peripheral blood, taken 28 days after the second dose of the MenACWY control vaccine. The sequence was collected from an adult who received the MenACWY meningococcal vaccine as a control.

The CDR3 nucleotides read TGTGCCAGTAAACGAGAAGCTAGTCTCGCGAACACCGGGGAGCTGTTTTTT. It translates to CASKREASLANTGELFF. The chain combines TRBV19 with TRBJ2-2; D ambiguous. The CDR3 runs 17 residues. V was pared by 7 bases and J by 0 bases, with 18 bases between. The germline V gene encodes CDR1 LNHDA and CDR2 SQIVND (reference sequence).